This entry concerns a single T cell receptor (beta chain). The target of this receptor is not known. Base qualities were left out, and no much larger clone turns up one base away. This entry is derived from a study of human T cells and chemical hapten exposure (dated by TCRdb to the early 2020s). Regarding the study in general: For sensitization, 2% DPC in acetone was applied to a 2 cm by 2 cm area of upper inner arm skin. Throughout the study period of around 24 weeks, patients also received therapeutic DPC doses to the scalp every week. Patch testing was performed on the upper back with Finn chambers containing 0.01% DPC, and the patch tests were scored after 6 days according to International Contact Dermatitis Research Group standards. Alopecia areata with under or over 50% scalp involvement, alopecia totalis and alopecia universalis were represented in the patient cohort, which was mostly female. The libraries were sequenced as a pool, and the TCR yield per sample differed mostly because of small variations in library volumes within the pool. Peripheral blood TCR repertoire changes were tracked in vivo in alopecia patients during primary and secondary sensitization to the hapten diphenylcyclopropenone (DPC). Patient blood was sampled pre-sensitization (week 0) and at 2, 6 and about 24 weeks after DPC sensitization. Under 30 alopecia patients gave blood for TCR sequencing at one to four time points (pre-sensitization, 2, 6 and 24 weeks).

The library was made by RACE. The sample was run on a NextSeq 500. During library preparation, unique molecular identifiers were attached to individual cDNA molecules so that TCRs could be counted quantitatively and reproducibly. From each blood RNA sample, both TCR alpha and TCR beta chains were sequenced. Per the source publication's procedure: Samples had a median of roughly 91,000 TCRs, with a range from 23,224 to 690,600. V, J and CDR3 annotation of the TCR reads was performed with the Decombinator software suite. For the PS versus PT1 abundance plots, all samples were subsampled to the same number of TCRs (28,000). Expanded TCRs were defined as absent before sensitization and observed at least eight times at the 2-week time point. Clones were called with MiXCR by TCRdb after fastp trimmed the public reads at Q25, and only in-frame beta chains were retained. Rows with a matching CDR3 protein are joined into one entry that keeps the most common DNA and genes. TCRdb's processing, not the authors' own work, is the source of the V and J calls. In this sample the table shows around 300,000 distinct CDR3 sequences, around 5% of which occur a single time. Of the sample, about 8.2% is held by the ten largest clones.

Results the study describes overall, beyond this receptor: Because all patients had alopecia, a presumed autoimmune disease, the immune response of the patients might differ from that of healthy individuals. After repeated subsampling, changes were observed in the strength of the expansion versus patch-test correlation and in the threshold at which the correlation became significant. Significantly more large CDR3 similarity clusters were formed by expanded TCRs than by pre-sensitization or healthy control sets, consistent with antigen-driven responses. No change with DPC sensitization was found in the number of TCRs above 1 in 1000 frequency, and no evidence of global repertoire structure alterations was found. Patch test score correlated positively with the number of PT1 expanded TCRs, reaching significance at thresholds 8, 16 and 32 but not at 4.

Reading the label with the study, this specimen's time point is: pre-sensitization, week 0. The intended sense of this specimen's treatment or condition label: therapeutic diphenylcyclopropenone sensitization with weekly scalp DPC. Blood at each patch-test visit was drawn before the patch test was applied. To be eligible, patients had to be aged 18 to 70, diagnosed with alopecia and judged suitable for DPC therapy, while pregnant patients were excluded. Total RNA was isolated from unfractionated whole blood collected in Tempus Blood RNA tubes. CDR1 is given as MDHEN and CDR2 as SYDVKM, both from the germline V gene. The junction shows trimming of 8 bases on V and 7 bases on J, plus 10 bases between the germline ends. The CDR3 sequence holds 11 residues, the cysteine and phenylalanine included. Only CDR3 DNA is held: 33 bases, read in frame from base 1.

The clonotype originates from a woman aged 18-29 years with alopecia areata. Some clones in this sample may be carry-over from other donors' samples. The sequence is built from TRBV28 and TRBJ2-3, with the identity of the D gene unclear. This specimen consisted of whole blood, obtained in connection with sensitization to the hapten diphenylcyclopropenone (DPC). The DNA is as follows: TGTGCCAGCGCCAGCCTTCATACGCAGTATTTT. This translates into CASASLHTQYF.